The next 5 T cell receptor beta chains were all read from a single sample in a study of CD8 T cell repertoires and HIV-1 epitope variants. Sequencing used immunoSEQ multiplex PCR; TCRdb keeps in-frame clones, though not all of them. The table has about 5,000 clones, 64% seen once; the top ten hold roughly 44%. These receptors' targets are unknown. The sequenced sample was cultured CD8+ T cells derived from PBMCs. These receptors were collected from a male donor with HIV.

This clone came up a few times. The chain has TRBV11-1 and TRBJ2-1; 14 bases are shared with TRBD2. Germline-derived CDR1 and CDR2 are SGHAT and FQDESV (reference sequence). With 3 bases clipped from V and 7 bases from J, the junction kept 2 bases outside the gene matches. There are 15 residues in the CDR3. CDR3 coding DNA: TGTGCCAGCAGCTTTGGGACTAGCGGGAGTAATGAGCAGTTCTTC. Its translation is CASSFGTSGSNEQFF.

The CDR3 nucleotides are TGCGCCAGCAGCTTGGGGGCGGGGGAGACCCAGTACTTC. This sequence encodes CASSLGAGETQYF. This rearrangement joins TRBV5-1 to TRBJ2-5, with D possibly matching TRBD2 (6 bases). The germline V gene encodes CDR1 SGHRS and CDR2 YFSETQ. The ends were cut back, 0 bases at V and 5 bases at J, with 8 bases in the middle. The CDR3 length is 13 residues.

The rearrangement uses TRBV7-9 and TRBJ2-5, with D perhaps being TRBD1 or TRBD2 (5 bases each). The CDR3 loop spans 13 amino acids. CDR1 and CDR2 from the germline V gene are SEHNR and FQNEAQ (reference sequence). V was shortened by 1 base and J by 3 bases, with 6 bases between the two germline ends. CDR3 in DNA: TGTGCCAGCAGCTTAGTGGGGGAAGAGACCCAGTACTTC. Amino acids: CASSLVGEETQYF.

The CDR3 reads CASSSSSYNEQFF. The CDR3 DNA reads TGCGCCAGCAGCTCCAGCTCCTACAATGAGCAGTTCTTC. This sequence joins TRBV5-1 and TRBJ2-1; D uncertain. CDR3 length: 13 residues. V was clipped by 3 bases and J by 0 bases, with 4 bases between them. CDR1 and CDR2 from the germline V gene are SGHRS and YFSETQ.

J is TRBJ2-5 and V is TRBV6-5; unclear D gene. V shed 3 bases and J shed 2 bases, with 7 bases lying between them. CDR1 MNHEY and CDR2 SVGAGI come from the germline V gene. The CDR3 runs 13 residues. The CDR3 sequence: CASSYKSQETQYF. CDR3 bases: TGTGCCAGCAGTTATAAGTCTCAAGAGACCCAGTACTTC.